These 16 T cell receptor beta chains came from one sample sequenced in a study of CD8+CD57+ T cells in acquired aplastic anemia. TCR beta VDJ and CDR3 profiling used genomic DNA as template. TCRdb reprocessed the reads via MiXCR and lists one record per CDR3 protein. In the table there are about 130,000 distinct CDR3 sequences, around 48% of which are singletons. Sample: sorted CD4+, CD8+, or CD8+CD57+ T cells (not recorded which) from PBMCs. These receptors were collected from a human donor in good health, serving as a control.

This clonotype was seen only a few times. This chain links TRBV2 with TRBJ1-2, with D perhaps matching TRBD1 (6 bases). CDR1 is SNHLY and CDR2 is FYNNEI in the germline V gene. The CDR3 is made up of 13 amino acids. V lost 11 bases to trimming and J lost 0 bases, with 13 bases between them. This CDR3 is CADGQSPNYGYTF. The CDR3 DNA reads TGTGCCGACGGACAGTCTCCTAACTATGGCTACACCTTC.

The chain recombines TRBV19 with TRBJ1-2; unclear D gene. The CDR3 spans 14 residues. V was clipped by 7 bases and J by 4 bases, with 16 bases between them. Germline V gene sequence: CDR1 LNHDA, CDR2 SQIVND (reference sequence). This CDR3 is CASTLSHGLYGYTF. In DNA, the CDR3 is TGTGCCAGTACCCTTAGCCACGGACTCTATGGCTACACCTTC.

This clonotype was counted many times. The CDR3 here is CASNGGTGGSYTF. CDR3 bases: TGTGCCAGCAACGGAGGGACGGGTGGAAGCTACACCTTC. The chain recombines TRBV7-2 with TRBJ1-2, with D perhaps TRBD1 (5 bases). CDR1 SGHTA and CDR2 FQGNSA come from the germline V gene. The V end lost 7 bases, the J end lost 9 bases, and 18 bases lay between the germline ends. This CDR3 is 13 amino acids long.

This clonotype was counted ten times or more. The rearrangement uses TRBV3-1 and TRBJ2-7, with a tentative D call TRBD1 (5 bases). Per germline, CDR1 LGHDT and CDR2 YNNKEL (reference sequence). Trimming pared 2 bases from V and 2 bases from J, leaving 7 bases between. The CDR3 has 13 amino acids. CDR3 sequence: CASSQQGPYEQYF. The CDR3 DNA reads as TGTGCCAGCAGCCAACAGGGTCCCTACGAGCAGTACTTC.

The table lists this clonotype with a few counts. This chain links TRBV3-1 with TRBJ2-1, with 8 bases lining up with TRBD2. The V gene's germline CDR1 is LGHDT and CDR2 YNNKEL (reference sequence). V gave up 0 bases and J gave up 6 bases; unmatched junction bases: 10. The length of the CDR3 is 17 residues. The CDR3 sequence: CASSQDFGSGVANEQFF. The CDR3 DNA follows: TGTGCCAGCAGCCAAGACTTCGGTAGCGGGGTAGCCAATGAGCAGTTCTTC.

In this sample, this clonotype turned up many times. The V and J genes are TRBV7-2 and TRBJ1-1; D unclear. Germline V gives CDR1 SGHTA, CDR2 FQGNSA. The germline V and J ends were trimmed by 3 bases and 1 base, with 9 bases remaining between them. This CDR3 has 14 residues. Here the CDR3 DNA reads TGTGCCAGCAGCTTTGCCCGGGAGAACACTGAAGCTTTCTTT. Translation: CASSFARENTEAFF.

This clonotype is categorized as medium-sized. The rearrangement links TRBV15 to TRBJ2-3; TRBD1 matches at 9 bases. In germline, CDR1 is LNHNV, CDR2 YYDKDF (reference sequence). The V and J ends lost 3 bases and 4 bases, in that order; junction bases with no gene match: 5. This CDR3 comprises 15 residues. CDR3 sequence (DNA): TGTGCCACCAGCAGGAGTCGGGACAGGGCAGATACGCAGTATTTT. It encodes CATSRSRDRADTQYF.

The chain couples TRBV7-2 to TRBJ2-3; D is undetermined. Trimming removed 0 bases from V and 0 bases from J, with 7 bases in between. CDR1 and CDR2 (germline): SGHTA, FQGNSA. The CDR3 has 15 residues. The CDR3 nucleotides are TGTGCCAGCAGCTTAGCAGGAACTAGCACAGATACGCAGTATTTT. Protein product: CASSLAGTSTDTQYF.

V and J are TRBV12-3 or TRBV12-4 and TRBJ2-1; 10 bases fit TRBD2. J gave up 4 bases and V 6 bases, and 3 bases lay outside the gene matches. The CDR3 sequence is 14 residues long. CDR3 region: CASRPSGGYNEQFF. The CDR3 DNA reads as TGTGCCAGCAGGCCTAGCGGGGGTTACAATGAGCAGTTCTTC.

This clonotype was counted ten times or more. The V call is TRBV20-1, the J call TRBJ2-1; 10 bases agree with TRBD2. V trimming: 1 base; J trimming: 12 bases; junction bases outside the gene matches: 3. The CDR3 is made up of 12 amino acids. Germline CDR1 DFQATT, CDR2 SNEGSKA (reference sequence). The CDR3 DNA follows: TGCAGTGCTAGAGTTGCTAGCGGGGGGCAGTTCTTC. It yields the protein CSARVASGGQFF.

This clonotype was seen repeatedly, ten times or more. The chain uses TRBV29-1 and TRBJ2-3; TRBD2 might be the D (6 bases). Trimming removed 6 bases at V and 2 bases at J, with 15 bases between. The V gene's germline CDR1 is SQVTM and CDR2 ANQGSEA. This CDR3 region has 14 residues. The CDR3 coding sequence is TGCAGCGTACCGACTAGAGGAGTCACAGATACGCAGTATTTT. Encoded protein: CSVPTRGVTDTQYF.

This clonotype was seen repeatedly, ten times or more. The chain combines TRBV6-1 with TRBJ1-1; D is unclear. Trimming took 5 bases from V and 9 from J, leaving 13 bases between them. Germline lookup yields CDR1 MNHNS and CDR2 SASEGT. The CDR3 has 12 amino acids. The CDR3 DNA reads as TGTGCCAGCAGTAAACAAGGAAGGAAAGCTTTCTTT. Amino acid sequence: CASSKQGRKAFF.

The sample holds one count of this clonotype. The chain is built from TRBV7-3 and TRBJ2-3; 16 nucleotides agree with TRBD2. V lost 1 base and J lost 4; bases outside the gene matches: 5. Germline V gene sequence: CDR1 SGHTA, CDR2 FQGTGA. This CDR3 comprises 18 residues. DNA for the CDR3: TGTGCCAGCAGCTTAAAGGGGACTAGCGGGGGGGCGGCAGATACGCAGTATTTT. This gives the protein CASSLKGTSGGAADTQYF. Looking up the rest from reference TRBV7-3 and TRBJ2-3 gives the full variable domain: GAGVSQTPSNKVTEKGKYVELRCDPISGHTALYWYRQSLGQGPEFLIYFQGTGAADDSGLPNDRFFAVRPEGSVSTLKIQRTERGDSAVYLCASSLKGTSGGAADTQYFGPGTRLTVL.

The chain links TRBV7-9 to TRBJ1-6; D uncertain. There are 13 residues in the CDR3. The V gene's germline CDR1 is SEHNR and CDR2 FQNEAQ (reference sequence). V gave up 5 bases and J gave up 6 bases, with 8 bases separating them. In nucleotides, the CDR3 is TGTGCCAGCAGCGAAGGCGTTAATTCACCCCTCCACTTT. Protein product: CASSEGVNSPLHF.

This clonotype occurred many times. This chain joins TRBV4-2 and TRBJ2-7, with D perhaps matching TRBD1 or TRBD2 (6 bases each). The germline CDR1 and CDR2 sequences are LGHNA and YNFKEQ. This CDR3 contains 18 residues. The germline V and J ends were trimmed by 1 base and 0 bases, with 19 bases remaining between them. The chain's CDR3 is CASSQGLGGRDPSYEQYF. As DNA, the CDR3 is TGTGCCAGCAGCCAAGGGTTAGGGGGGCGGGACCCCTCCTACGAGCAGTACTTC.

In its sample, this clonotype was seen many times. The chain recombines TRBV7-9 with TRBJ1-3; TRBD1 is a possible D gene (5 bases). V was pared by 2 bases and J by 0 bases, with 8 bases between. Germline CDR1 SEHNR, CDR2 FQNEAQ (reference sequence). The CDR3 runs to 15 residues. CDR3 nucleotides: TGTGCCAGCAGCTTAACCACAGGCTCTGGAAACACCATATATTTT. Translation gives CASSLTTGSGNTIYF.